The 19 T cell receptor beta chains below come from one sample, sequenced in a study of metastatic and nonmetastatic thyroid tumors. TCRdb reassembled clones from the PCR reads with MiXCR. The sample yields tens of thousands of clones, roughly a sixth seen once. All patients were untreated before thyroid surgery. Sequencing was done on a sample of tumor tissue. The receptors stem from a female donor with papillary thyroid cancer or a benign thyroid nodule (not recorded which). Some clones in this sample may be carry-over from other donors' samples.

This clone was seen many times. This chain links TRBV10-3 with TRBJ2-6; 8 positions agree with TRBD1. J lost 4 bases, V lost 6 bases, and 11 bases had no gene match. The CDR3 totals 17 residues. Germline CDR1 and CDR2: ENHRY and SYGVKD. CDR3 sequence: CAIRSGQVTVGANVLTF. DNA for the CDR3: TGTGCCATCAGATCGGGACAGGTGACAGTGGGGGCCAACGTCCTGACTTTC.

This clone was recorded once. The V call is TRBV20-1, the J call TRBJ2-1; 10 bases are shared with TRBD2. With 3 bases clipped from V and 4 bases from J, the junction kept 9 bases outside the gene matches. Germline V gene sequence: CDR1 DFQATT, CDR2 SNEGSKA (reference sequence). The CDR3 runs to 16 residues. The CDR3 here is CSASDPTSGFYNEQFF. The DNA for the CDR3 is TGCAGTGCTAGCGATCCGACTAGCGGGTTTTACAATGAGCAGTTCTTC.

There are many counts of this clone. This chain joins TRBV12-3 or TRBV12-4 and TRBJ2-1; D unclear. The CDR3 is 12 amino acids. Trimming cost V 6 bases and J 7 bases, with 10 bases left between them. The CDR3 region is CASSHRYNEQFF. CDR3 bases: TGTGCCAGCAGCCATAGATATAATGAGCAGTTCTTC.

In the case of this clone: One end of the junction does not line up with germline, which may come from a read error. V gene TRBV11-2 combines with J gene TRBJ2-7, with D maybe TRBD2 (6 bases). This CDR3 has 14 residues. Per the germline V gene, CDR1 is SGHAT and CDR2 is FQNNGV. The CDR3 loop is CASSSYGGTYEHYF. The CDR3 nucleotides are TGTGCCAGCAGCTCCTACGGGGGAACCTACGAGCATTACTTC.

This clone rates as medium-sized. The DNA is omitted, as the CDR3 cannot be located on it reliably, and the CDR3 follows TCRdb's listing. CDR3: CASSLDVGQGIAF. The chain carries TRBV11-2 and TRBJ1-2; TRBD1 is taken as the D call from the table, unchecked against the DNA. Germline V gene sequence: CDR1 SGHAT, CDR2 FQNNGV. With termini counted, the CDR3 has 13 amino acids.

CDR3 nucleotides: TGCGCCAGCAGCTTGGTAATAGGGGGCTACACCTTC. Translated, it gives CASSLVIGGYTF. V is TRBV5-1 and J is TRBJ1-2; D uncertain. This CDR3 has 12 amino acids. Trimming removed 0 bases at V and 8 bases at J, with 8 bases between. Looked up from germline, CDR1 is SGHRS and CDR2 is YFSETQ. The variable domain in full, completed from reference TRBV5-1 and TRBJ1-2, reads KAGVTQTPRYLIKTRGQQVTLSCSPISGHRSVSWYQQTPGQGLQFLFEYFSETQRNKGNFPGRFSGRQFSNSRSEMNVSTLELGDSALYLCASSLVIGGYTFGSGTRLTVV.

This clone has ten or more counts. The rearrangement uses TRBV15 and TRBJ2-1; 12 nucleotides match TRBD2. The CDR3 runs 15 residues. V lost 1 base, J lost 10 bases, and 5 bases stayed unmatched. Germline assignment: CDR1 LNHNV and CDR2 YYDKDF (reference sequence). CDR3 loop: CATSRASGRANEQFF. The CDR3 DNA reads TGTGCCACCAGCAGAGCTAGCGGGAGGGCCAACGAGCAGTTCTTC.

The CDR3 loop is CASSQVFSMLGLGGYEQYF. Written as DNA, the CDR3 is TGCGCCAGCAGCCAAGTATTCAGTATGTTAGGACTAGGGGGCTACGAGCAGTACTTC. J is TRBJ2-7 and V is TRBV4-3; D might be TRBD2 (7 bases). CDR3 length equals 19 residues. CDR1 and CDR2 (germline): LGHNA, YSLEER. V was cut by 1 base and J by 3 bases, with 25 bases left in between.

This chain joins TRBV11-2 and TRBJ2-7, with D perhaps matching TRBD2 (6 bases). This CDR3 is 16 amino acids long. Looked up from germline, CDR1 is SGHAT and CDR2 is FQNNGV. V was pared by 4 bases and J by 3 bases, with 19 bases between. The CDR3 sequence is CASSSNVGTSHYEQYF. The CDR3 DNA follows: TGTGCCAGCAGCTCTAACGTCGGGACTTCCCACTACGAGCAGTACTTC.

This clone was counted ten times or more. CDR3 residues: CASSLVGLYGYTF. CDR3 coding DNA: TGTGCCAGCAGTTTAGTAGGGCTCTATGGCTACACCTTC. The chain couples TRBV28 to TRBJ1-2; no clear D gene. The V and J ends lost 2 bases and 4 bases respectively, with 8 bases between them. Germline V gives CDR1 MDHEN, CDR2 SYDVKM. The CDR3 covers 13 residues.

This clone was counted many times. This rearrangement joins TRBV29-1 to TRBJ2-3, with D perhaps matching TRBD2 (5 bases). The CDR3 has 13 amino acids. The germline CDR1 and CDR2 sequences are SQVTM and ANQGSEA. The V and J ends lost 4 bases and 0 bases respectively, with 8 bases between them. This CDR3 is CSVARGSTDTQYF. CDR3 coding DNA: TGCAGCGTTGCTCGCGGGAGCACAGATACGCAGTATTTT.

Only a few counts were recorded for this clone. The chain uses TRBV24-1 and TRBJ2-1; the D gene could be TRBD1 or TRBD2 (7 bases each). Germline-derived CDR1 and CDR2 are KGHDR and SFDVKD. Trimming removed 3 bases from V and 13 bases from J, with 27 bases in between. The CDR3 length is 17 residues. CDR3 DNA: TGTGCCACCAGTGATCGGGGGGCAAGACAGGGCAAGAATTATCAGTTCTTC. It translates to CATSDRGARQGKNYQFF.

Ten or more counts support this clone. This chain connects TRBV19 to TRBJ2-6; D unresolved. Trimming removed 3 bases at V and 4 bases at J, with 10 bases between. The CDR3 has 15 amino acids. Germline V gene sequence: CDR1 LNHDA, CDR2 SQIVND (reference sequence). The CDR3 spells CASSIEARGANVLTF. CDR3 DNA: TGTGCCAGTAGTATTGAGGCAAGGGGGGCCAACGTCCTGACTTTC.

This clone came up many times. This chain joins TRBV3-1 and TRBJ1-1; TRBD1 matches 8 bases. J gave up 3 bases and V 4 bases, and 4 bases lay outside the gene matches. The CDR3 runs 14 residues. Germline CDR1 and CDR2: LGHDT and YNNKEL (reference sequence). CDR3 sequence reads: CASSLQGGHTEAFF. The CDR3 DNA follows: TGTGCCAGCAGCCTACAGGGGGGCCACACTGAAGCTTTCTTT.

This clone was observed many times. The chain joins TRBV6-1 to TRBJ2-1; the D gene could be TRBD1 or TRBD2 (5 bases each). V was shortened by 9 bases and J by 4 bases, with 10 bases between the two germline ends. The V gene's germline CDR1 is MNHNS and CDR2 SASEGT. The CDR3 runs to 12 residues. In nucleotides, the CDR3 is TGTGCCAGTGGGGGACGGTACAATGAGCAGTTCTTC. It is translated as CASGGRYNEQFF.

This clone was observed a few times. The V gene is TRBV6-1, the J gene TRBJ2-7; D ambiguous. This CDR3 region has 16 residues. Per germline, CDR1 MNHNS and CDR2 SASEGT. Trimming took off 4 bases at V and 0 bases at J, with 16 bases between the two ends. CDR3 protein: CASSVLWTTHSYEQYF. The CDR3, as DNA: TGTGCCAGCAGTGTCCTGTGGACGACCCACTCCTACGAGCAGTACTTC.

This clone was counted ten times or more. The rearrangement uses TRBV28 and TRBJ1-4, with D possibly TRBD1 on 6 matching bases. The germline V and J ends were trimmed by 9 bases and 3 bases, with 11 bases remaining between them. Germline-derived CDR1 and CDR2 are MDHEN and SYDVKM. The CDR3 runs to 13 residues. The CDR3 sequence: CASTGTSNEKLFF. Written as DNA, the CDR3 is TGTGCCAGTACAGGGACGTCTAATGAAAAACTGTTTTTT.

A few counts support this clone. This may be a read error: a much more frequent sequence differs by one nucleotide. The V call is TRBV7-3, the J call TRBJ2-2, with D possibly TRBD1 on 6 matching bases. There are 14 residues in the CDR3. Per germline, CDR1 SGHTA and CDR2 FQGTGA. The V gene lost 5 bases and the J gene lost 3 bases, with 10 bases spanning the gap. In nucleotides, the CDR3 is TGTGCCAGCAGCCCGGACAGTGACACCGGGGAGCTGTTTTTT. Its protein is CASSPDSDTGELFF. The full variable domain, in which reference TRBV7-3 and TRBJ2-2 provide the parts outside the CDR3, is GAGVSQTPSNKVTEKGKYVELRCDPISGHTALYWYRQSLGQGPEFLIYFQGTGAADDSGLPNDRFFAVRPEGSVSTLKIQRTERGDSAVYLCASSPDSDTGELFFGEGSRLTVL.

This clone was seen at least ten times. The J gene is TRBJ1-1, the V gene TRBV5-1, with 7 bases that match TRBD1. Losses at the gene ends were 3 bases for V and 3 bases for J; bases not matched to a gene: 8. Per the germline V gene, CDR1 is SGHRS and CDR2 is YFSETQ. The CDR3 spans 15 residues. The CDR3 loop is CASSSARGRYTEAFF. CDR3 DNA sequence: TGCGCCAGCAGCTCCGCGAGGGGGCGGTACACTGAAGCTTTCTTT.